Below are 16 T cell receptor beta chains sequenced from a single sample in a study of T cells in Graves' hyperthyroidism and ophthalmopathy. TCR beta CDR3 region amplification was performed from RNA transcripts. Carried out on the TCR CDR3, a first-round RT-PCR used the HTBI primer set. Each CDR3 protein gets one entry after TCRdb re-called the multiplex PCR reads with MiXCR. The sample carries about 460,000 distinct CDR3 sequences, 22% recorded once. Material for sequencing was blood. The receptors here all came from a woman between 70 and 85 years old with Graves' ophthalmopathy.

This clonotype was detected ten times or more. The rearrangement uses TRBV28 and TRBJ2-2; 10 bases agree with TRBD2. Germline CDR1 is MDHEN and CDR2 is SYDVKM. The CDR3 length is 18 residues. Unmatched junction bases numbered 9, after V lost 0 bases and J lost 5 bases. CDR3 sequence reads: CASSLWPSGRAGTGELFF. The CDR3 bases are TGTGCCAGCAGTTTATGGCCCAGCGGGAGGGCCGGAACCGGGGAGCTGTTTTTT.

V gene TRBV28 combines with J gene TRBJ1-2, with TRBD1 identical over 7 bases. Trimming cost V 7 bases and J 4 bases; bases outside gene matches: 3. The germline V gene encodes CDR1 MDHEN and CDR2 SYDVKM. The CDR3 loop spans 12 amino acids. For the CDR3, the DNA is TGTGCCAGCAAATACAGGGGCTATGGCTACACCTTC. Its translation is CASKYRGYGYTF.

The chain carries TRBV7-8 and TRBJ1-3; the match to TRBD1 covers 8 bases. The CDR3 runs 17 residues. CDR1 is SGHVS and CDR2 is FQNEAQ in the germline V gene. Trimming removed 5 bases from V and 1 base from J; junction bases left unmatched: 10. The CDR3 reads CASSPGAGGSSGNTIYF. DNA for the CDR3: TGTGCCAGCAGCCCTGGGGCAGGGGGCTCGTCTGGAAACACCATATATTTT.

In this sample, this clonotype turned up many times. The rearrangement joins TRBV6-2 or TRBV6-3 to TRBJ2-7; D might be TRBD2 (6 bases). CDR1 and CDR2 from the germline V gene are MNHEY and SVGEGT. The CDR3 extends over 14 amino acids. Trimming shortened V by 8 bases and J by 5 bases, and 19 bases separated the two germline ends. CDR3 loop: CASGRFGRNHEQYF. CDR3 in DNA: TGTGCCAGCGGGAGGTTCGGGAGAAACCACGAGCAGTACTTC.

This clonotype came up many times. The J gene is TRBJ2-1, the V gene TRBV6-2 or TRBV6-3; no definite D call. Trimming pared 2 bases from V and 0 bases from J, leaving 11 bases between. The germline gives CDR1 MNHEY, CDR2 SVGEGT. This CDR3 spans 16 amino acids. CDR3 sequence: CASSYSLSSSYNEQFF. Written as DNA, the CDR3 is TGTGCCAGCAGTTACAGCCTGTCGAGCTCCTACAATGAGCAGTTCTTC.

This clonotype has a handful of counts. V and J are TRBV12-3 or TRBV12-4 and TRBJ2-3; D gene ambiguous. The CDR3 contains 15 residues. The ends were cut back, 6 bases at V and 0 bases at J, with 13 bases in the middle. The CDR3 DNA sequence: TGTGCCAGCAGATACGGACGGATTAGCACAGATACGCAGTATTTT. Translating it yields CASRYGRISTDTQYF.

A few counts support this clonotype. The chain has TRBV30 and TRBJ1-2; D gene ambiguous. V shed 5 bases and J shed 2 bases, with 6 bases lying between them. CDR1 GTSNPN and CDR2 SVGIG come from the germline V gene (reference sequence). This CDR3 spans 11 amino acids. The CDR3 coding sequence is TGTGCCTGGGGGGTCAACTATGGCTACACCTTC. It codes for CAWGVNYGYTF.

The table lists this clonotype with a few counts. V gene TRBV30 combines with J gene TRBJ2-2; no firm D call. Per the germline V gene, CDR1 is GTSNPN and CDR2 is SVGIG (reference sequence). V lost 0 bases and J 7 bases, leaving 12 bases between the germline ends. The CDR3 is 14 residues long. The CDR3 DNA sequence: TGTGCCTGGAGTGTAACCCTCAAAGGCGGGGAGCTGTTTTTT. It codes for CAWSVTLKGGELFF. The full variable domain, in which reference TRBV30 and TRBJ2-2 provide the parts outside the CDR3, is SQTIHQWPATLVQPVGSPLSLECTVEGTSNPNLYWYRQAAGRGLQLLFYSVGIGQISSEVPQNLSASRPQDRQFILSSKKLLLSDSGFYLCAWSVTLKGGELFFGEGSRLTVL.

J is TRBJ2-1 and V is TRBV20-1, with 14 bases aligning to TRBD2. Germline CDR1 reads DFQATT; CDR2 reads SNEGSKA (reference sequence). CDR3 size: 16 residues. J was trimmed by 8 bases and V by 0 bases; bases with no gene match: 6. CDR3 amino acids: CSARDLTSGRADEQFF. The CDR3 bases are TGCAGTGCTAGAGATCTGACTAGCGGGAGGGCCGATGAGCAGTTCTTC.

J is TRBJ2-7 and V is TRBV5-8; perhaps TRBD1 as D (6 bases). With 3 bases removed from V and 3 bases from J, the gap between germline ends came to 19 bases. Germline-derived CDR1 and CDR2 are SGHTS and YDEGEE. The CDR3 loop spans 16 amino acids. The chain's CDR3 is CASSYPRQVTNYEQYF. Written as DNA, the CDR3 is TGTGCCAGCAGCTACCCCCGACAGGTAACAAACTACGAGCAGTACTTC.

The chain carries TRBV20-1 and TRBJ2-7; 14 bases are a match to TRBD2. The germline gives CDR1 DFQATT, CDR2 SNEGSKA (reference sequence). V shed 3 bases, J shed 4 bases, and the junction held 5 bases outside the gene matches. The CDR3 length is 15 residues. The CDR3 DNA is TGCAGTGCTAGTCAGACTAGCGGGAGGGCATACGAGCAGTACTTC. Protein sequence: CSASQTSGRAYEQYF.

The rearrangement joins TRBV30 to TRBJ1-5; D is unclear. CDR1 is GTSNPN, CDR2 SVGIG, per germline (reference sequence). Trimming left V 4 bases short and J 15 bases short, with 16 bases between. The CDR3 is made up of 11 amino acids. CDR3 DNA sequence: TGTGCCTGGAAGTCGGGCGGGATTTTGCATTTT. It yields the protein CAWKSGGILHF.

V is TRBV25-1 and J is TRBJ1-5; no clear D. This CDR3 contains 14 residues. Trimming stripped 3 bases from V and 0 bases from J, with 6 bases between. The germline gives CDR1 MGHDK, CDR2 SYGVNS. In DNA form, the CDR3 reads TGTGCCAGCAGTGATGAATATAGCAATCAGCCCCAGCATTTT. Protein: CASSDEYSNQPQHF.

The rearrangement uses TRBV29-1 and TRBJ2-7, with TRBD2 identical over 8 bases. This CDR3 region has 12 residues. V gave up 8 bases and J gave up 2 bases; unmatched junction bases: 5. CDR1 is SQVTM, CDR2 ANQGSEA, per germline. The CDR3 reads CSTTSGTYEQYF. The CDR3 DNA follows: TGCAGCACTACTAGCGGTACCTACGAGCAGTACTTC.

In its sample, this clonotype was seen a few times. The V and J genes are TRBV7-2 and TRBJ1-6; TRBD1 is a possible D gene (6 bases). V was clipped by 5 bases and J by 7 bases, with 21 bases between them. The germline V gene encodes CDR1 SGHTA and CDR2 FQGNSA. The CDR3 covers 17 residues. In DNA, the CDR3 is TGTGCCAGCAGCCTTGACGGGGGCCGCCAGGTCAATTCACCCCTCCACTTT. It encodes CASSLDGGRQVNSPLHF.

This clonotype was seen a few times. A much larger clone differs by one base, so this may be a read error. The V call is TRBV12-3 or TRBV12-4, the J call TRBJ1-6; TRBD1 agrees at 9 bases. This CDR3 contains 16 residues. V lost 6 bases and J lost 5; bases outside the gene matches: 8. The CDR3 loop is CASRDWGQGDNSPLHF. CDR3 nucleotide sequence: TGTGCCAGCAGAGACTGGGGACAGGGTGATAATTCACCCCTCCACTTT.